This T cell receptor (beta chain) was observed in a study of blood T cell repertoires in COVID-19. Study context: Acute-phase and convalescent COVID-19 samples originated in the United States, Italy and Spain. PBMCs, B-cell-depleted T cells, or T cells provided the cDNA or gDNA that made up the material.

Germline CDR1 LGHNT, CDR2 FRNRAP. The ends were cut back, 6 bases at V and 9 bases at J, with 16 bases in the middle. This CDR3 comprises 13 residues. Only in-frame clones appear in the TCRdb table, and some are missing; sequencing was by immunoSEQ multiplex PCR. The table includes 150,000 to 200,000 clones, 85% to 90% detected once. This chain links TRBV12-5 with TRBJ2-3; a possible D gene is TRBD2 (6 bases). This TCR was recovered from a human donor in a cohort sampled during active COVID-19. The sample consisted of peripheral blood. The CDR3 sequence: CASGTSGGSTQYF. The CDR3 DNA is TGTGCTAGTGGGACCTCCGGGGGTTCGACGCAGTATTTT.